The source of this T cell receptor (beta chain) is a study of T cell changes during pregnancy in multiple sclerosis. Data came from immunoSEQ multiplex PCR; TCRdb stores just in-frame clones and leaves some out. The sample contains approximately 41,000 clones, almost 95% of which appear only once. The CDR3 contains 13 residues. CDR1 and CDR2 from the germline V gene are MNHEY and SMNVEV (reference sequence). The V and J ends lost 3 bases and 0 bases respectively, with 3 bases between them. The sequencing here drew on CD8+ T cells from peripheral blood mononuclear cells, taken in the third trimester of pregnancy. The chain joins TRBV27 to TRBJ1-5; no reliable D call. This clonotype originated in a female donor with multiple sclerosis, enrolled in a pregnancy study. The CDR3 loop is CASSFNSNQPQHF. CDR3 nucleotide sequence: TGTGCCAGCAGTTTCAATAGCAATCAGCCCCAGCATTTT.